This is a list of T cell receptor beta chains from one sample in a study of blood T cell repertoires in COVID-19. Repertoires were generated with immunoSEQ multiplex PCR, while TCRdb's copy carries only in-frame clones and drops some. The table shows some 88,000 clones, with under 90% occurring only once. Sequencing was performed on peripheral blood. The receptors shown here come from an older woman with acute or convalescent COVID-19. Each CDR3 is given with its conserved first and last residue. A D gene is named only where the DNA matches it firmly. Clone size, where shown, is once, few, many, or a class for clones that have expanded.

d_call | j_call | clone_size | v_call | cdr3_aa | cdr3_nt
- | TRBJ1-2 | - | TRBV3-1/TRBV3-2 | CASSLTLTDLHGYTF | TGTGCCAGCAGCCTTACCTTGACAGATCTCCATGGCTACACCTTC
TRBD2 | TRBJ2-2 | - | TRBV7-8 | CASSSGGRPNTGELFF | TGTGCCAGCAGCTCGGGGGGAAGGCCGAACACCGGGGAGCTGTTTTTT
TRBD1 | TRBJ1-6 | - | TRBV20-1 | CSASQGATGAPYNSPLHF | TGCAGTGCTAGTCAGGGGGCTACTGGAGCGCCCTATAATTCACCCCTCCACTTT
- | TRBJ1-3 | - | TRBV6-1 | CASSEYFPVAGLTNTIYF | TGTGCCAGCAGTGAATATTTCCCCGTCGCGGGCCTCACAAACACCATATATTTT
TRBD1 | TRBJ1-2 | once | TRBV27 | CASRGNQGALGGYTF | TGTGCCAGCAGAGGGAATCAGGGGGCGTTGGGCGGCTACACCTTC
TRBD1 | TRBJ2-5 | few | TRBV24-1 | CATSDLRTGEETQYF | TGTGCCACCAGTGATTTGCGGACAGGGGAAGAGACCCAGTACTTC
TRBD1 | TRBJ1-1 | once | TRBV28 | CASSSGTGIEAFF | TGTGCCAGCAGCTCCGGGACAGGGATTGAAGCTTTCTTT
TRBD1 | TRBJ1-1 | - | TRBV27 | CASSFLLPGGLNTEAFF | TGTGCCAGCAGTTTTCTCCTCCCAGGGGGCTTGAACACTGAAGCTTTCTTT
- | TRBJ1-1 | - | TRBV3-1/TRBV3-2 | CASSQERADSTIMNTEAFF | TGTGCCAGCAGCCAAGAGCGGGCAGATAGCACAATCATGAACACTGAAGCTTTCTTT
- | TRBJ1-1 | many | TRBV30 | CASLWEGNTEAFF | TGTGCCTCCCTCTGGGAGGGGAACACTGAAGCTTTCTTT
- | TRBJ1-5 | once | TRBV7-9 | CASSLGGQHQPQHF | TGTGCCAGCAGCTTAGGGGGCCAGCATCAGCCCCAGCATTTT
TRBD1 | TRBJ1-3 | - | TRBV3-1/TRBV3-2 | CASSPDRAGSGNTIYF | TGTGCCAGCAGCCCGGACAGGGCCGGGTCTGGAAACACCATATATTTT
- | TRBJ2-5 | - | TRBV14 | CASSRVETQYF | TGTGCCAGCAGCCGAGTGGAGACCCAGTACTTC
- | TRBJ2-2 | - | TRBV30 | CAWSVRARAYTGELFF | TGTGCCTGGAGTGTAAGGGCCAGGGCCTACACCGGGGAGCTGTTTTTT
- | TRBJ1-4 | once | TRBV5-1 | CASSLGQNEKLFF | TGCGCCAGCAGCTTGGGGCAGAATGAAAAACTGTTTTTT
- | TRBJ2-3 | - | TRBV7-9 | CASSPGLPAADTQYF | TGTGCCAGCAGCCCGGGACTTCCCGCCGCAGATACGCAGTATTTT
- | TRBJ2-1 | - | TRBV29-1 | CSGYGTRYDNEQFF | TGCAGCGGCTACGGGACAAGATACGACAATGAGCAGTTCTTC
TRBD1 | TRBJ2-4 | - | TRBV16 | CASSQGTGTKNIQYF | TGTGCCAGCAGTCAGGGGACAGGGACCAAAAACATTCAGTACTTC
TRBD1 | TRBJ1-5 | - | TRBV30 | CAWSGQGGNQPQHF | TGTGCCTGGAGTGGACAGGGTGGCAATCAGCCCCAGCATTTT
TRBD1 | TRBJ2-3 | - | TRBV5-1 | CASSLGTGADTQYF | TGCGCCAGCAGCTTGGGGACAGGGGCAGATACGCAGTATTTT
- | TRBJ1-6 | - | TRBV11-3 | CASSFGQKNSPLHF | TGTGCCAGCAGCTTCGGACAGAAGAATTCACCCCTCCACTTT
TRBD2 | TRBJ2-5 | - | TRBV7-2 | CASSLKVGTSLPGTQYF | TGTGCCAGCAGCCTCAAAGTCGGGACTAGCCTCCCGGGGACCCAGTACTTC
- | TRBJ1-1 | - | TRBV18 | CASSQGTEAFF | TGTGCCAGCTCACAGGGGACTGAAGCTTTCTTT
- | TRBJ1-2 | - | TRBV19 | CASSPRGRNPNYGYTF | TGTGCCAGTAGTCCCAGGGGACGGAATCCCAACTATGGCTACACCTTC
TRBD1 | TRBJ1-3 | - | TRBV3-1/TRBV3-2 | CASSQRTGAGNTIYF | TGTGCCAGCAGCCAACGGACAGGAGCTGGAAACACCATATATTTT
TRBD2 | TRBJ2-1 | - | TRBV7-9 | CASSLASLGGRAGNEQFF | TGTGCCAGCAGCTTAGCATCATTGGGCGGGAGGGCTGGAAATGAGCAGTTCTTC
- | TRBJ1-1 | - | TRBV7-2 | CASSLGEAVTEAFF | TGTGCCAGCAGCTTGGGGGAGGCGGTCACTGAAGCTTTCTTT
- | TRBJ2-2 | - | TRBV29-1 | CSVVQVTGDTGELFF | TGCAGCGTTGTACAGGTGACGGGCGACACCGGGGAGCTGTTTTTT
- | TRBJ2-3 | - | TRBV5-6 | CASTLRPGLLTDTQYF | TGTGCCAGCACCTTACGGCCGGGACTGTTAACAGATACGCAGTATTTT
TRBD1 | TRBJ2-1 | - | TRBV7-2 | CASSLGTGVEQFF | TGTGCCAGCAGCTTGGGTACAGGGGTTGAGCAGTTCTTC
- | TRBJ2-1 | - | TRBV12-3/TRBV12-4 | CASRLQGLDEQFF | TGTGCCAGCAGGTTGCAGGGTCTGGATGAGCAGTTCTTC
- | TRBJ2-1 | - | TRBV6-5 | CASSRGPYNEQFF | TGTGCCAGCAGCCGGGGTCCCTACAATGAGCAGTTCTTC
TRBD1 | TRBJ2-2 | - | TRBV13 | CASSRQGGELFF | TGTGCCAGCAGCCGACAGGGCGGGGAGCTGTTTTTT
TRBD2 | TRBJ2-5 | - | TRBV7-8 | CASSFSGRARETQYF | TGTGCCAGCAGTTTTAGCGGGAGGGCTCGGGAGACCCAGTACTTC
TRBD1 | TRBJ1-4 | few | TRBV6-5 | CASSYKPTGMNEKLFF | TGTGCCAGCAGTTATAAACCGACAGGGATGAATGAAAAACTGTTTTTT
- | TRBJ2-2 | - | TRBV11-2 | CASSFGANTGELFF | TGTGCCAGCAGCTTTGGAGCGAACACCGGGGAGCTGTTTTTT
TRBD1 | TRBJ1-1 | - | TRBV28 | CASSPGQPNTEAFF | TGTGCCAGCAGTCCGGGACAGCCGAACACTGAAGCTTTCTTT
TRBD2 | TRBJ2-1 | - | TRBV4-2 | CASSQDWSPGLAGVRDEQFF | TGTGCCAGCAGCCAAGATTGGTCCCCGGGGCTAGCGGGGGTTAGGGATGAGCAGTTCTTC
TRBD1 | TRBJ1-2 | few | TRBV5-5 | CASSLKIAQGAGGYTF | TGTGCCAGCAGCTTAAAAATAGCACAGGGGGCCGGCGGCTACACCTTC
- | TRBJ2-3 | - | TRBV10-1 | CASSDTGGTDTQYF | TGCGCCAGCAGCGACACCGGGGGCACAGATACGCAGTATTTT
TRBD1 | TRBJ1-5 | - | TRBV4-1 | CASSPYVGTGNQPQHF | TGCGCCAGCAGCCCATATGTCGGGACAGGCAATCAGCCCCAGCATTTT
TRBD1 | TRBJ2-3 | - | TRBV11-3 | CASSHWTGRDTQYF | TGTGCCAGCAGCCACTGGACAGGGAGGGATACGCAGTATTTT
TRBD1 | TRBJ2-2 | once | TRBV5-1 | CASSSTGAMNTGELFF | TGCGCCAGCAGCTCGACAGGGGCTATGAACACCGGGGAGCTGTTTTTT
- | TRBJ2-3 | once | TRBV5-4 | CASSLPLPDTQYF | TGTGCCAGCAGCTTGCCCCTTCCCGATACGCAGTATTTT
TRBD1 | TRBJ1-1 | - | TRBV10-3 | CASKQGMNTEAFF | TGTGCCAGCAAACAGGGGATGAACACTGAAGCTTTCTTT
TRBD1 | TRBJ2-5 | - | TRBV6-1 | CASSEGRQGVGTQYF | TGTGCCAGCAGTGAAGGGAGGCAGGGGGTAGGGACCCAGTACTTC
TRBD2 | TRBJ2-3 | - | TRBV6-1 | CASSEITGTSGYTDTQYF | TGTGCCAGCAGTGAAATAACTGGGACTAGCGGGTACACAGATACGCAGTATTTT
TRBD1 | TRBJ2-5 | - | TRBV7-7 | CASSLYIGGKGETQYF | TGTGCCAGCAGCTTATATATAGGGGGCAAGGGAGAGACCCAGTACTTC
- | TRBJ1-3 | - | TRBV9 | CASSAQGMSGNTIYF | TGTGCCAGCAGCGCCCAGGGGATGTCTGGAAACACCATATATTTT
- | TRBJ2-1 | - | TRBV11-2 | CASSLPGPGVSEQFF | TGTGCCAGCAGCCTACCGGGACCAGGGGTTTCTGAGCAGTTCTTC
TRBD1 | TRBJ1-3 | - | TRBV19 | CASSPYGTAGNTIYF | TGTGCCAGTAGTCCATACGGGACAGCCGGAAACACCATATATTTT
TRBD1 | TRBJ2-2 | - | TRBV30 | CAWSVGTVGELFF | TGTGCCTGGAGTGTTGGGACAGTCGGGGAGCTGTTTTTT
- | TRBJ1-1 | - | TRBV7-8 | CASSSLGGLANTEAFF | TGTGCCAGCAGCTCCCTAGGAGGGTTGGCGAACACTGAAGCTTTCTTT
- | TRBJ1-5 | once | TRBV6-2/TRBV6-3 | CASSLTGISNQPQHF | TGTGCCAGCAGCTTAACAGGGATTAGCAATCAGCCCCAGCATTTT
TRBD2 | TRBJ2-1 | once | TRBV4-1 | CASKVRTSGGAHEQFF | TGCGCCAGCAAAGTCCGCACTAGCGGGGGGGCTCATGAGCAGTTCTTC
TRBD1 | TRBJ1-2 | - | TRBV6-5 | CASTQLGQGAGGYTF | TGTGCCAGCACCCAACTCGGACAGGGGGCTGGTGGCTACACCTTC
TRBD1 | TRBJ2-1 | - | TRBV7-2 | CASSLIGTGIYNEQFF | TGTGCCAGCAGCTTAATCGGGACAGGGATCTACAATGAGCAGTTCTTC
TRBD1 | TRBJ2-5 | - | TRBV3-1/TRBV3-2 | CASSQGPTGVETQYF | TGTGCCAGCAGCCAAGGTCCAACAGGGGTAGAGACCCAGTACTTC
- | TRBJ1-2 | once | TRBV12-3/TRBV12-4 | CASSLVGGRGYTF | TGTGCCAGCAGTTTAGTTGGGGGCCGCGGCTACACCTTC
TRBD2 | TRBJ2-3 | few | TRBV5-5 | CASSLTSGRALDTQYF | TGTGCCAGCAGCCTGACTAGCGGGAGGGCCTTAGATACGCAGTATTTT